This TCR beta chain comes out of a study of cytomegalovirus exposure and HLA in healthy donors. General study results and limits: Among the sequence variants, a highly shared cluster was likely an artifact of sequencing. Researchers reported from a later analysis that most CMV-associated TCR beta chains appeared HLA-restricted. There were some V segments, including TRBV6-2 and TRBV6-3, excluded as indistinguishable.

This clone is a singleton in its sample. Its antigen is not identified. Primers for the PCR totalled 60 Vbeta and 13 Jbeta. TCRdb's table, derived via immunoSEQ multiplex PCR, lists solely in-frame clones and lacks some. The data show 180,000 or so clones, 75% seen once. The ends lost 2 bases at V and 7 bases at J; junction bases unmatched: 8. Looked up from germline, CDR1 is MNHEY and CDR2 is SMNVEV (reference sequence). The CDR3 consists of 16 residues. The chain uses TRBV27 and TRBJ2-1; 10 bases line up with TRBD2. This TCR was recovered from a woman aged 40 to 50 in good health and CMV-seropositive. The source material was PBMCs. The CDR3: CASSLRAGLAYNEQFF. DNA of the CDR3: TGTGCCAGCAGTTTAAGGGCGGGACTAGCGTATAATGAGCAGTTCTTC.